The following is a TCR beta chain sequence with its context. TCR beta CDR3 region amplification was performed from RNA transcripts. HTBI primers were the set used in a first-round RT-PCR of the TCR CDR3. TCRdb reprocessed the multiplex PCR reads via MiXCR and lists one record per CDR3 protein. This repertoire shows around 500,000 distinct CDR3 sequences, less than 25% found once; its top ten account for around 50%. With duration under 3 months, ophthalmopathy was active: Clinical Activity Score at least 3, NOSPECS at least 4. The PBMCs were sourced from fresh peripheral blood (around 9.9 ml). These data are taken from a study of T cells in Graves' hyperthyroidism and ophthalmopathy. The CDR3 contains 15 residues. With 5 bases clipped from V and 4 bases from J, the junction kept 11 bases outside the gene matches. Germline CDR1 is SGHVS and CDR2 is FQNEAQ.

The rearrangement uses TRBV7-8 and TRBJ2-7, with TRBD1 matching over 7 bases. The sample consisted of blood. This sequence originates from a woman in her seventies with Graves' ophthalmopathy. The CDR3 sequence is CASSPRAHRGYEQYF. For the CDR3, the DNA is TGTGCCAGCAGCCCTAGGGCCCACAGGGGATACGAGCAGTACTTC.